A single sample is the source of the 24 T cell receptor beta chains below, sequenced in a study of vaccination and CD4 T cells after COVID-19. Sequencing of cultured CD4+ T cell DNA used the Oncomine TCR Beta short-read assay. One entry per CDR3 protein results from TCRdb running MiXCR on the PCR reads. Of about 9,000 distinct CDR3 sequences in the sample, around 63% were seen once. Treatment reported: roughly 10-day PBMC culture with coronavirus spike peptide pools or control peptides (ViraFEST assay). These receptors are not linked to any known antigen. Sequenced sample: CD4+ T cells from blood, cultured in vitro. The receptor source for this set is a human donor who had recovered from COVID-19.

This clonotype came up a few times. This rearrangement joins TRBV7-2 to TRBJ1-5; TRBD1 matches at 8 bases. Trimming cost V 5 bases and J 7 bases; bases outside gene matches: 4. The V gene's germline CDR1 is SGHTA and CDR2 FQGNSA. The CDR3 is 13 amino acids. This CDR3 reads CASSLQGGQPQHF. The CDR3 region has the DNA TGTGCCAGCAGCCTACAGGGGGGCCAGCCCCAGCATTTT.

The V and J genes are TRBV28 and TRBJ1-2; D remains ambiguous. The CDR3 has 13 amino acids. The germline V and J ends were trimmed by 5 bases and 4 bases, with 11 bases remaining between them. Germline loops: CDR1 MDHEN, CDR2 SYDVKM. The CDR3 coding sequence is TGTGCCAGCAGTCCTACGGACCTCTATGGCTACACCTTC. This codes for CASSPTDLYGYTF.

CDR3 sequence reads: CASRVLAAEETQYF. In DNA, the CDR3 is TGTGCCAGCAGGGTTTTAGCAGCGGAAGAGACCCAGTACTTC. V and J are TRBV28 and TRBJ2-5; tentative D call: TRBD2 (5 bases). Germline V gives CDR1 MDHEN, CDR2 SYDVKM. The CDR3 is 14 residues long. Deletions cut 6 bases from V and 3 bases from J, with 14 bases between.

The CDR3 protein is CASNLDRVQPQHF. The CDR3 nucleotides are TGTGCCAGCAACCTGGACAGGGTTCAGCCCCAGCATTTT. This chain uses TRBV28 with TRBJ1-5; TRBD1 aligns across 8 bases. The CDR3 spans 13 residues. Germline V gene data show CDR1 as MDHEN and CDR2 as SYDVKM. The V gene end was trimmed by 7 bases and the J gene end by 6 bases; junction bases not matched to a gene: 5.

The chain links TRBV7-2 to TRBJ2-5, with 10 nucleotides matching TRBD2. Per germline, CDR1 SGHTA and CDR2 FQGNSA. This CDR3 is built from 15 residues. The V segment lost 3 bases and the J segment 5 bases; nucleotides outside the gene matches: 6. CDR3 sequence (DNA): TGTGCCAGCAGCTTCGGGGGAGCGGGAGGGGAGACCCAGTACTTC. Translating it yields CASSFGGAGGETQYF.

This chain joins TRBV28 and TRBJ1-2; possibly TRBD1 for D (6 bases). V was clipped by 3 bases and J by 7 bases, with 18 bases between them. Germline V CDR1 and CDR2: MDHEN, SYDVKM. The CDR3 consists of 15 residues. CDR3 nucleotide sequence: TGTGCCAGCAGTTTTTACGGCCAGGGGAGAGGTGGCTACACCTTC. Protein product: CASSFYGQGRGGYTF.

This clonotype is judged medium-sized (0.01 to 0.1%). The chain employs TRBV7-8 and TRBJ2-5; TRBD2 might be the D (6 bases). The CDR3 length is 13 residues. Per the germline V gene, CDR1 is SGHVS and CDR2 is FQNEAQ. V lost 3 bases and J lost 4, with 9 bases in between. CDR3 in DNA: TGTGCCAGCAGCTTTAGCGGTGCAGAGACCCAGTACTTC. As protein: CASSFSGAETQYF.

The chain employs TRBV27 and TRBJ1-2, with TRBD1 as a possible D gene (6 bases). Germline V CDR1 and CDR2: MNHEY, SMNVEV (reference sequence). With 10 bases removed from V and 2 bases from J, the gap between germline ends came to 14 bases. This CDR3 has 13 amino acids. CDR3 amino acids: CAIDRKGNYGYTF. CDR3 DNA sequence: TGTGCCATCGACAGGAAGGGGAACTATGGCTACACCTTC.

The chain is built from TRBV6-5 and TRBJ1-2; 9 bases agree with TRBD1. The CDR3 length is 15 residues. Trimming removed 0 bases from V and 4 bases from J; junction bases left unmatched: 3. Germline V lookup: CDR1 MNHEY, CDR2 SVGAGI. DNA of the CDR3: TGTGCCAGCAGTTACTCGGGACAGGGAAGCTATGGCTACACCTTC. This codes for CASSYSGQGSYGYTF.

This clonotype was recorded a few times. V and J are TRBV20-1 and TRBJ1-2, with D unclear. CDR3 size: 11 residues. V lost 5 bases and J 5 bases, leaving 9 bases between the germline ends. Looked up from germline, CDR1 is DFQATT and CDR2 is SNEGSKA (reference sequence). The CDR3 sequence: CSAPHLYGYTF. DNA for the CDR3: TGCAGTGCTCCCCATCTGTATGGCTACACCTTC.

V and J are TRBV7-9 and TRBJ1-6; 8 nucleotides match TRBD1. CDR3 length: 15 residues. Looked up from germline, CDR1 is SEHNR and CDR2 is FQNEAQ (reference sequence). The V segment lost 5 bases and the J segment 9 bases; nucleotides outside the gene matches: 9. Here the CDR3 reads CASSARGQGSSPLHF. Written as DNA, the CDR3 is TGTGCCAGCAGCGCTAGAGGACAGGGAAGTTCACCCCTCCACTTT. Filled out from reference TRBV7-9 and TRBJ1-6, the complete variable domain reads DTGVSQNPRHKITKRGQNVTFRCDPISEHNRLYWYRQTLGQGPEFLTYFQNEAQLEKSRLLSDRFSAERPKGSFSTLEIQRTEQGDSAMYLCASSARGQGSSPLHFGNGTRLTVT.

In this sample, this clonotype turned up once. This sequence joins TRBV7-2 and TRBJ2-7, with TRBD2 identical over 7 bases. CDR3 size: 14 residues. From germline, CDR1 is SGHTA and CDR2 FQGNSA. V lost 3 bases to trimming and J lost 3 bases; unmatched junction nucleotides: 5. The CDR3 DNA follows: TGTGCCAGCAGCTTTGGTAGCGGGTACTACGAGCAGTACTTC. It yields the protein CASSFGSGYYEQYF.

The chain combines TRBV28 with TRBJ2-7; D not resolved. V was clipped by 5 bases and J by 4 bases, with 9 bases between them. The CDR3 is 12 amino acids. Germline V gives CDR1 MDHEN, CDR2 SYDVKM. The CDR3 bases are TGTGCCAGCAGTGGCAGGAGTTACGAGCAGTACTTC. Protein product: CASSGRSYEQYF.

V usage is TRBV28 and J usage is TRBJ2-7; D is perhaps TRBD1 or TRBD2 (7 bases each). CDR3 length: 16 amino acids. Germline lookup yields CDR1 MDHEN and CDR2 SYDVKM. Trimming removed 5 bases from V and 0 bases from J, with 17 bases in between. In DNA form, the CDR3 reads TGTGCCAGCAGTCTTCGACAGGGACTAAGCTCCTACGAGCAGTACTTC. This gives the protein CASSLRQGLSSYEQYF.

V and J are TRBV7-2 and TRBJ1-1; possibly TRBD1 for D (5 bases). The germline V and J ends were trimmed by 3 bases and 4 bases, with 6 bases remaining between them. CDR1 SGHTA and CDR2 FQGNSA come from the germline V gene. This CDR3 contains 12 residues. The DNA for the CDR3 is TGTGCCAGCAGCTTCCAGGGCACTGAAGCTTTCTTT. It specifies CASSFQGTEAFF.

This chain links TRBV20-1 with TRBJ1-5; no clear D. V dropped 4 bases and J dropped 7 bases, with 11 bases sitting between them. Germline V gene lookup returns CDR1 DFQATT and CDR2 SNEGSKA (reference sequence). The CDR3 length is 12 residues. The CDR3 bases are TGCAGTGCTACCAAAGGAGGCCAGCCCCAGCATTTT. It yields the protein CSATKGGQPQHF.

The CDR3 DNA follows: TGTGCCGTACAGGACAGGATCAATTATGGCTACACCTTC. Amino acids: CAVQDRINYGYTF. The genes are TRBV6-1 and TRBJ1-2; 7 bases line up with TRBD1. The ends lost 11 bases at V and 5 bases at J; junction bases unmatched: 11. Germline V gene data show CDR1 as MNHNS and CDR2 as SASEGT. There are 13 residues in the CDR3.

The CDR3 sequence is CSAPIRETQYF. The DNA for the CDR3 is TGCAGTGCCCCGATTAGGGAGACCCAGTACTTC. The chain links TRBV20-1 to TRBJ2-5; D not resolved. CDR1 is DFQATT, CDR2 SNEGSKA, per germline (reference sequence). V lost 6 bases and J lost 5, with 10 bases in between. The CDR3 is 11 residues long.

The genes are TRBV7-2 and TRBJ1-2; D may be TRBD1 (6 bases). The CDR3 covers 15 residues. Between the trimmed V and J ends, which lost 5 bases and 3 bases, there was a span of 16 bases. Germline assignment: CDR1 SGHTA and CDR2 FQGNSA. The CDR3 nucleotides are TGTGCCAGCAGCCTCCCCGGACAGCTATACTATGGCTACACCTTC. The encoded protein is CASSLPGQLYYGYTF. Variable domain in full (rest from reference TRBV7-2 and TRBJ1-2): GAGVSQSPSNKVTEKGKDVELRCDPISGHTALYWYRQSLGQGLEFLIYFQGNSAPDKSGLPSDRFSAERTGGSVSTLTIQRTQQEDSAVYLCASSLPGQLYYGYTFGSGTRLTVV.

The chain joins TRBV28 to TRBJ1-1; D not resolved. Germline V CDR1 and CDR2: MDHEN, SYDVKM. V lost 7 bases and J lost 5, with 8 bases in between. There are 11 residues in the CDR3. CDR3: CASTPGTEAFF. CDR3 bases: TGTGCCAGCACCCCGGGGACTGAAGCTTTCTTT.

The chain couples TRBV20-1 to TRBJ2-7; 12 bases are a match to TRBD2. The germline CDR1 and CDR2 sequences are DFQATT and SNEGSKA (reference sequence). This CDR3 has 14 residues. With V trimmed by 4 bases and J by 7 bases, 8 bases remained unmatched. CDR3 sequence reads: CSANPTSGSGEQYF. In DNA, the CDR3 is TGCAGTGCTAATCCGACTAGCGGGAGTGGGGAGCAGTACTTC.

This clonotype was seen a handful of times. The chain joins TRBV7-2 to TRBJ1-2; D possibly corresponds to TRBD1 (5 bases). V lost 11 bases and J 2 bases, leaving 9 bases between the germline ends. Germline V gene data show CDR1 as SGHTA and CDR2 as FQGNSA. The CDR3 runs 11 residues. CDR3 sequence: CAGAGNYGYTF. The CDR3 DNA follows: TGTGCCGGGGCCGGCAACTATGGCTACACCTTC.

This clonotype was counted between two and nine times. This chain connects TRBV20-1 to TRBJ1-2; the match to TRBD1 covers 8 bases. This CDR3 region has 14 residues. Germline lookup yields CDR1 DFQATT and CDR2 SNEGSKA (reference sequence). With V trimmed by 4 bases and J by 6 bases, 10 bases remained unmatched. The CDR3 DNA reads TGCAGTGCTACCGTAGCCAGGGGGCAAAATGGCTACACCTTC. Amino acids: CSATVARGQNGYTF.

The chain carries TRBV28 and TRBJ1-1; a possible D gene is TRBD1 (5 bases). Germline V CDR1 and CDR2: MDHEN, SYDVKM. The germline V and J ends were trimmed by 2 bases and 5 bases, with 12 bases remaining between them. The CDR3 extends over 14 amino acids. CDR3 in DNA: TGTGCCAGCAGTTTAAGCAGGGTTAGGACTGAAGCTTTCTTT. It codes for CASSLSRVRTEAFF.